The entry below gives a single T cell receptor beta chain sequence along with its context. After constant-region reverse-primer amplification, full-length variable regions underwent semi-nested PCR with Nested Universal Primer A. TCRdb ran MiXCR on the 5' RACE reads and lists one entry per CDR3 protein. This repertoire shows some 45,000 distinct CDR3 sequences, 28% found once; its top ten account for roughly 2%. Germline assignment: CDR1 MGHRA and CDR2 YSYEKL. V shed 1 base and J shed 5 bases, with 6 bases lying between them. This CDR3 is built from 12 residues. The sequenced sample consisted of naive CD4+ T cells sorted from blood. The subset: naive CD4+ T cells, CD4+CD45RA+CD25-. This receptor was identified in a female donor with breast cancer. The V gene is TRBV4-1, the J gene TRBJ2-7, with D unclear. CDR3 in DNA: TGCGCCAGCAGCCAAGCTTCTGACGAGCAGTACTTC. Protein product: CASSQASDEQYF.